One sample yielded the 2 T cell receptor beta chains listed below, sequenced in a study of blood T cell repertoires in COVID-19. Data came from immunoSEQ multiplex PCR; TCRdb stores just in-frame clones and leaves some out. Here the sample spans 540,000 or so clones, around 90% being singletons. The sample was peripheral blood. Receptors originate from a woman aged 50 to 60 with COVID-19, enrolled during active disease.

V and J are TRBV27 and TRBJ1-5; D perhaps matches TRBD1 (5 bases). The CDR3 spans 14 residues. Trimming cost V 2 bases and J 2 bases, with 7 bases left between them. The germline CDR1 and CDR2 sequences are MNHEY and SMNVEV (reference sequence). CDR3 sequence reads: CASSLRGGNQPQHF. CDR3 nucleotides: TGTGCCAGCAGTTTACGGGGGGGCAATCAGCCCCAGCATTTT.

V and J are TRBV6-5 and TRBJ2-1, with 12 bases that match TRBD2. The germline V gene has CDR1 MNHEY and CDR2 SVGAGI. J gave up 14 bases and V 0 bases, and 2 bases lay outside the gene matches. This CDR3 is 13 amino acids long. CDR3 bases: TGTGCCAGCAGTTACTCCCTAGCGGGGGGGGAGTTCTTC. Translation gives CASSYSLAGGEFF.